This TCR beta chain was found in a study of T cell responses to AZD1222 COVID-19 vaccine. Turning to the study itself: Investigators merged groups given second doses at roughly 4 or roughly 12 weeks.

Sequenced by immunoSEQ multiplex PCR; TCRdb stores in-frame clones only, minus some. Counted here are 100,000 to 150,000 clones, around 87% occurring once; the ten biggest clones make up more than 9%. Overall study findings and caveats: Without day 14 samples, only post-peak T cell repertoires were studied. Of the AZD1222 recipients, only 5 to 7 were seropositive at baseline.

On this clone itself: Its antigen remains unidentified.

The junction had 7 bases not matched to a gene; V was cut back by 0 bases and J by 4 bases. Germline CDR1 SGHTA, CDR2 FQGTGA. This CDR3 is 17 amino acids long. The chain uses TRBV7-3 and TRBJ2-7, with TRBD2 identical over 12 bases. This clonotype originated in an adult in good health. This specimen was peripheral blood, taken on day 0 of AZD1222 vaccination. CDR3 in DNA: TGTGCCAGCAGCTTAACAAGACTAGCGGGAGTATTGTACGAGCAGTACTTC. Residues: CASSLTRLAGVLYEQYF. The full variable domain, completed using reference TRBV7-3 and TRBJ2-7, is GAGVSQTPSNKVTEKGKYVELRCDPISGHTALYWYRQSLGQGPEFLIYFQGTGAADDSGLPNDRFFAVRPEGSVSTLKIQRTERGDSAVYLCASSLTRLAGVLYEQYFGPGTRLTVT.